This TCR beta chain was observed in a study of blood T cell repertoires in COVID-19. Study at large: PBMCs, B-cell-depleted T cells, or T cells provided the cDNA or gDNA that made up the material.

The CDR3 covers 14 residues. Looked up from germline, CDR1 is MDHEN and CDR2 is SYDVKM. V shed 3 bases and J shed 8 bases, with 16 bases lying between them. Measured with immunoSEQ multiplex PCR; TCRdb has only the in-frame clones, and not every one. The sample gives about 50,000 clones, roughly 86% of which show up once; over 2% is in the top ten. The source material was peripheral blood. The sequence was collected from an older woman with acute or convalescent COVID-19. The rearrangement links TRBV28 to TRBJ1-2; D remains unclear. The DNA of the CDR3 is TGTGCCAGCAGTTTTCGGGTGTCCCCCGGAGGCTACACCTTC. Protein product: CASSFRVSPGGYTF.